This TCR beta chain is from a study of regulatory T cells in long-lasting Graves disease. Study results and caveats: Compared with new cases, persistent Graves' patients showed reduced TCR diversity.

As for time point: newly diagnosed GD, antithyroid drugs for less than 3 months. Extracted PBMC RNA gave rise to the TCR library. V was clipped by 0 bases and J by 7 bases, with 12 bases between them. Per germline, CDR1 LGHDT and CDR2 YNNKEL (reference sequence). The CDR3 has 14 residues. The sample holds many counts of this clonotype. Its antigen is as yet unknown. Libraries of TCR beta came from iRepertoire HTBI primers plus Arm-PCR of CDR3 regions. TCRdb used MiXCR to reprocess the multiplex PCR reads, holding one entry per CDR3 protein. The repertoire holds hundreds of thousands of distinct CDR3 sequences, with around 15% as singletons. This same sample was also part of a study on T cells in Graves' hyperthyroidism and ophthalmopathy. That report notes: Most thyroid-expanded clonotypes above 0.001 were also found in blood.

The starting material was peripheral blood mononuclear cells (PBMCs), obtained at new diagnosis, from a patient treated with antithyroid drugs. The chain combines TRBV3-1 with TRBJ1-2; possible D gene TRBD1, 5 bases. The sequence was obtained from a man in his forties with Graves disease. The CDR3: CASSQDLRGRGYTF. CDR3 sequence (DNA): TGTGCCAGCAGCCAAGATCTGAGGGGTCGTGGCTACACCTTC.